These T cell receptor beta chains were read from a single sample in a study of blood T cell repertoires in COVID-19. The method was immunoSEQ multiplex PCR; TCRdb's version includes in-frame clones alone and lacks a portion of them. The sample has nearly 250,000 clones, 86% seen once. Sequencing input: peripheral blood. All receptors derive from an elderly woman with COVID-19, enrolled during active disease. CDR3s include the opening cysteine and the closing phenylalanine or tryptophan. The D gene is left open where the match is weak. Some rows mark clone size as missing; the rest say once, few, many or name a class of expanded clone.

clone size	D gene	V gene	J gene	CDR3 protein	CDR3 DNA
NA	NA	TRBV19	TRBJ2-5	CASSIVYIGRGEETQYF	TGTGCCAGTAGTATAGTTTATATAGGCCGCGGTGAGGAGACCCAGTACTTC
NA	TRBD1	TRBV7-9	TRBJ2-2	CASSRGQGGSGELFF	TGTGCCAGCAGCCGTGGACAGGGGGGATCCGGGGAGCTGTTTTTT
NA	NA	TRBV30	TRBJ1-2	CAWMREYGYTF	TGTGCCTGGATGAGGGAGTACGGCTACACCTTC
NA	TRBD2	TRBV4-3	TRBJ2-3	CASSQDLAGGSTDTQYF	TGCGCCAGCAGCCAAGATTTAGCGGGGGGCAGCACAGATACGCAGTATTTT
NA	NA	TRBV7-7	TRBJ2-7	CASSLGPGEIYEQYF	TGTGCCAGCAGCTTAGGTCCGGGGGAAATATACGAGCAGTACTTC
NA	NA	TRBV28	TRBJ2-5	CASSLSVGLGETQYF	TGTGCCAGCAGTTTAAGCGTGGGGCTGGGAGAGACCCAGTACTTC
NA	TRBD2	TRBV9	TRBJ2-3	CASSHSSGVDTQYF	TGTGCCAGCAGCCACTCTAGCGGTGTAGATACGCAGTATTTT
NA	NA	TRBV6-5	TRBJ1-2	CASSYRGSGDYTF	TGTGCCAGCAGTTACAGGGGAAGTGGAGACTACACCTTC
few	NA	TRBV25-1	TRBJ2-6	CASSLQGPGANVLTF	TGTGCCAGCAGTCTCCAGGGGCCTGGGGCCAACGTCCTGACTTTC
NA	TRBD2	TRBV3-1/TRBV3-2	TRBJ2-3	CASSTSGGASADTQYF	TGTGCCAGCAGCACTAGCGGGGGGGCCTCGGCAGATACGCAGTATTTT
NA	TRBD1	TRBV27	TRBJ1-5	CASSSTGGNQPQHF	TGTGCCAGCAGCTCGACAGGGGGAAATCAGCCCCAGCATTTT
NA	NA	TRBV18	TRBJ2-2	CASSPISRAGTGELFF	TGTGCCAGCTCACCAATATCCAGGGCGGGAACCGGGGAGCTGTTTTTT
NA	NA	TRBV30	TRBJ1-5	CAWRARGNSNQPQHF	TGTGCCTGGAGGGCGAGAGGGAATAGCAATCAGCCCCAGCATTTT
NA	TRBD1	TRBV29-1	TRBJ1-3	CSKRQGRSGNTIYF	TGCAGCAAAAGACAGGGACGTTCTGGAAACACCATATATTTT
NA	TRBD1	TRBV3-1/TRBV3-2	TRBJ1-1	CASSRQGGGTEAFF	TGTGCCAGCAGTCGACAGGGGGGGGGAACTGAAGCTTTCTTT
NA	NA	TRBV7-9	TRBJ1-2	CASSLDRAWTNYGYTF	TGTGCCAGCAGCTTAGACAGGGCCTGGACTAACTATGGCTACACCTTC
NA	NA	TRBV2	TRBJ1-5	CASSEQQGNQPQHF	TGTGCCAGCAGTGAACAACAGGGCAATCAGCCCCAGCATTTT
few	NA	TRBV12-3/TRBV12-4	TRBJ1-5	CASSFSSNQPQHF	TGTGCCAGCAGTTTTAGCTCGAATCAGCCCCAGCATTTT
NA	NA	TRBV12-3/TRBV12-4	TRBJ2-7	CASSFGIFYEQYF	TGTGCCAGCAGTTTCGGGATCTTCTACGAGCAGTACTTC
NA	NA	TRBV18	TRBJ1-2	CASSRGTSLSYGYTF	TGTGCCAGCTCTCGCGGGACTTCCCTTTCCTATGGCTACACCTTC
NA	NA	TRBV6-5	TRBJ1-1	CASSSPDTEAFF	TGTGCCAGCAGTTCGCCGGACACTGAAGCTTTCTTT
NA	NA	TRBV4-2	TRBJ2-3	CASSQDFADTQYF	TGTGCCAGCAGCCAAGATTTCGCAGATACGCAGTATTTT
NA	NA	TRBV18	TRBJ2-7	CASSLGAYEQYF	TGTGCCAGCTCCCTGGGAGCCTACGAGCAGTACTTC
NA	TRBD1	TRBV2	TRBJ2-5	CASSATDRGETQYF	TGTGCCAGCAGTGCAACTGACAGGGGGGAGACCCAGTACTTC
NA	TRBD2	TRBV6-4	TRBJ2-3	CASSPLGGGSDTQYF	TGTGCCAGCAGTCCCCTCGGCGGGGGGTCGGATACGCAGTATTTT
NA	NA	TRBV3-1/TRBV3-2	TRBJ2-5	CASSYGLLSETQYF	TGTGCCAGCAGCTACGGACTTCTGTCGGAGACCCAGTACTTC
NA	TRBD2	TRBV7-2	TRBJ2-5	CASSYGGAGETQYF	TGTGCCAGCAGCTACGGGGGGGCAGGGGAGACCCAGTACTTC
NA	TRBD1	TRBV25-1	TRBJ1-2	CASAGRDRANYGYTF	TGTGCCAGCGCCGGTCGGGACAGGGCTAACTATGGCTACACCTTC
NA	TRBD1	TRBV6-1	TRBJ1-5	CASSGGQGAGSNQPQHF	TGTGCCAGCAGTGGCGGACAGGGGGCTGGGAGCAATCAGCCCCAGCATTTT
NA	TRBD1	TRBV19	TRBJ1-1	CASQQGPPTEAFF	TGTGCCAGCCAACAGGGGCCTCCCACTGAAGCTTTCTTT
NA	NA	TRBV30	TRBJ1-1	CAWGTGNTEAFF	TGTGCCTGGGGAACAGGGAACACTGAAGCTTTCTTT
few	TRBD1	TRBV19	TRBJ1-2	CASSGGQGRTNYGYTF	TGTGCCAGTAGTGGAGGACAGGGGAGGACTAACTATGGCTACACCTTC
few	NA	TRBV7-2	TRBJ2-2	CASSPAPTGATGELFF	TGTGCCAGCAGCCCCGCTCCGACAGGAGCCACCGGGGAGCTGTTTTTT
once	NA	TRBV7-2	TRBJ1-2	CASSLGGGGGYTF	TGTGCCAGCAGCTTAGGCGGGGGAGGTGGCTACACCTTC
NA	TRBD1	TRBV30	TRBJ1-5	CAWSQGQGALGPNQPQHF	TGTGCCTGGAGTCAGGGACAGGGGGCTTTGGGGCCCAATCAGCCCCAGCATTTT
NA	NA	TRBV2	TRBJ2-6	CASSDRMTGANVLTF	TGTGCCAGCAGTGATCGGATGACAGGGGCCAACGTCCTGACTTTC
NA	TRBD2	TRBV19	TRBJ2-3	CASRTYSGGATDTQYF	TGTGCCAGTAGGACCTATAGCGGGGGGGCGACAGATACGCAGTATTTT
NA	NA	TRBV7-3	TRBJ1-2	CASRGTGDNGYTF	TGTGCCAGCAGAGGAACAGGAGACAATGGCTACACCTTC
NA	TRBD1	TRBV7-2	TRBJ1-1	CASSYRDSRMGTEAFF	TGTGCCAGCAGCTACCGGGACAGCCGAATGGGAACTGAAGCTTTCTTT
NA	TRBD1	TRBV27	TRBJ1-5	CASSLHRDRAQPQHF	TGTGCCAGCAGCCTTCACCGGGACAGGGCTCAGCCCCAGCATTTT